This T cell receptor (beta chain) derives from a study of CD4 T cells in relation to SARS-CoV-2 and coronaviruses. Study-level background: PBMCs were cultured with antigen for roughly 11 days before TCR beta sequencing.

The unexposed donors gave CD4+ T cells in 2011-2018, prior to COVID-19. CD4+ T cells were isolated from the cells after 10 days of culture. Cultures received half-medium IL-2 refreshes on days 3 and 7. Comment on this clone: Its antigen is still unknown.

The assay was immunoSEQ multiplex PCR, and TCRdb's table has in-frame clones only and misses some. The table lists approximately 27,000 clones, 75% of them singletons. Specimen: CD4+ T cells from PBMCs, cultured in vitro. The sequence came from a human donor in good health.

CDR3 region: CASSVVAGPTEAFF. DNA of the CDR3: TGTGCCAGCAGCGTAGTGGCAGGCCCCACTGAAGCTTTCTTT. The rearrangement joins TRBV9 to TRBJ1-1; D remains unclear. V was trimmed by 0 bases and J by 4 bases, leaving 10 bases between them. Germline V gives CDR1 SGDLS, CDR2 YYNGEE. The CDR3 consists of 14 residues. The full variable domain, its missing parts supplied by reference TRBV9 and TRBJ1-1, is DSGVTQTPKHLITATGQRVTLRCSPRSGDLSVYWYQQSLDQGLQFLIQYYNGEERAKGNILERFSAQQFPDLHSELNLSSLELGDSALYFCASSVVAGPTEAFFGQGTRLTVV.